These T cell receptor beta chains were read from a single sample in a study of shared clonotypes between healthy human individuals. TCRdb keeps only in-frame clones here, not all; method: immunoSEQ multiplex PCR. The repertoire holds about 2,500,000 clones, with over 85% as singletons. The sample consisted of naive CD4+ T cells sorted from blood. These TCRs come from a man aged 18-30 years in good health. Each CDR3 is given with its conserved first and last residue. D genes are given only for firm matches. Clone size is stated in some rows and not others, as once, few, many or a class when expanded.

clone_size d_call j_call v_call cdr3_aa cdr3_nt
NA TRBD2 TRBJ2-5 TRBV7-2 CASSLMRRTGGGQETQYF TGTGCCAGCAGCTTGATGCGGCGGACGGGAGGGGGTCAAGAGACCCAGTACTTC
NA TRBD2 TRBJ2-1 TRBV19 CASSIRTSENNEQFF TGTGCCAGTAGTATTAGGACTAGCGAGAACAATGAGCAGTTCTTC
NA NA TRBJ1-3 TRBV30 CAFTWGGNTIYF TGTGCCTTTACTTGGGGAGGAAACACCATATATTTT
once TRBD1 TRBJ1-2 TRBV6-5 CASSWTGASNYGYTF TGTGCCAGCAGTTGGACAGGGGCCTCTAACTATGGCTACACCTTC
NA TRBD1 TRBJ2-5 TRBV5-1 CASSLGQGRIGQTQYF TGCGCCAGCAGCTTGGGACAGGGGCGAATTGGGCAGACCCAGTACTTC
NA NA TRBJ2-2 TRBV5-1 CASSLVGGLNTGELFF TGCGCCAGCAGCTTGGTAGGAGGGTTGAACACCGGGGAGCTGTTTTTT
NA TRBD1 TRBJ1-1 TRBV7-9 CASSLQGQGNTEAFF TGTGCCAGCAGCCTCCAAGGACAGGGGAACACTGAAGCTTTCTTT
NA TRBD1 TRBJ2-1 TRBV5-6 CASSSPGQGRSYNEQFF TGTGCCAGCAGCTCCCCTGGACAGGGACGCTCCTACAATGAGCAGTTCTTC
NA NA TRBJ2-2 TRBV5-1 CASSWEPNTGELFF TGCGCCAGCAGCTGGGAACCGAACACCGGGGAGCTGTTTTTT
NA NA TRBJ1-6 TRBV9 CASSVGGRDDSPLHF TGTGCCAGCAGCGTAGGGGGCAGGGACGATTCACCCCTCCACTTT
NA NA TRBJ1-2 TRBV6-1 CASSESGTGYGYTF TGTGCCAGCAGTGAATCAGGTACTGGCTATGGCTACACCTTC
NA TRBD1 TRBJ1-3 TRBV18 CASSPPTGQRNTIYF TGTGCCAGCTCACCACCTACGGGACAGAGAAACACCATATATTTT
NA NA TRBJ1-1 TRBV2 CASRGDHNTEAFF TGTGCCAGCAGGGGGGACCACAACACTGAAGCTTTCTTT
NA NA TRBJ2-5 TRBV19 CASSPGLGETQYF TGTGCCAGTAGTCCAGGGCTTGGGGAGACCCAGTACTTC
NA NA TRBJ1-2 TRBV6-5 CASSYSYGFEYGYTF TGTGCCAGCAGTTACTCGTACGGATTCGAATATGGCTACACCTTC